Following are 22 T cell receptor beta chains from one sample sequenced in a study of shared clonotypes between healthy human individuals (dated by TCRdb to 2018 to 2021). Receptor libraries were prepared by the immunoSEQ multiplex PCR assay. The table comes from immuneACCESS by way of TCRdb, which keeps in-frame sequences with V and J called. Part of the clones is missing from these tables; in studies checked, under half for an unresolved V gene and the rest for unknown reasons. A total of under 1,100,000 clones appear in this sample, about 76% of them only once. The ten largest clones capture 1.4% to 1.5% of the sample. Specimen: memory CD4+ T cells sorted from blood. The cell subset or site label here, explained by the study, means: CD45RA-negative fraction. All receptors derive from a young man in good health.

A single count supports this clone. This chain uses TRBV11-2 with TRBJ1-1; no firm D call. Trimming shortened V by 5 bases and J by 0 bases, and 10 bases separated the two germline ends. CDR3 length: 14 residues. Germline V gene data show CDR1 as SGHAT and CDR2 as FQNNGV. This chain's CDR3 is CASSLPPMNTEAFF. The CDR3 bases are TGTGCCAGCAGCCTTCCCCCCATGAACACTGAAGCTTTCTTT.

DNA of the CDR3: TGTGCCAGCAGCAAAGGAGCTCAGGGGCCCACTGAAGCTTTCTTT. Translating it yields CASSKGAQGPTEAFF. The rearrangement links TRBV5-4 to TRBJ1-1; D perhaps matches TRBD1 (6 bases). Germline V CDR1 and CDR2: SGHNT, YYREEE (reference sequence). The V end was cut by 4 bases, the J end by 4 bases, with 17 bases between. This CDR3 comprises 15 residues. The complete variable domain, with remaining parts taken from reference TRBV5-4 and TRBJ1-1, reads ETGVTQSPTHLIKTRGQQVTLRCSSQSGHNTVSWYQQALGQGPQFIFQYYREEENGRGNFPPRFSGLQFPNYSSELNVNALELDDSALYLCASSKGAQGPTEAFFGQGTRLTVV.

The chain has TRBV7-2 and TRBJ2-2, with 9 bases identical to TRBD1. Germline loops: CDR1 SGHTA, CDR2 FQGNSA. This CDR3 comprises 15 residues. Unmatched junction bases numbered 2, after V lost 5 bases and J lost 1 base. CDR3: CASSRGQGNTGELFF. CDR3 coding DNA: TGTGCCAGCAGCCGGGGACAGGGGAACACCGGGGAGCTGTTTTTT.

At least ten counts were recorded for this clone. This chain uses TRBV9 with TRBJ1-3; 7 bases map to TRBD1. The trim removed 3 bases at V and 0 bases at J, leaving 6 bases unmatched. This CDR3 is 16 amino acids long. Germline V gives CDR1 SGDLS, CDR2 YYNGEE. The CDR3 sequence: CASSGRQGLSGNTIYF. In DNA form, the CDR3 reads TGTGCCAGCAGCGGCCGACAGGGTCTCTCTGGAAACACCATATATTTT.

This chain links TRBV28 with TRBJ1-4; 11 nucleotides match TRBD1. V was pared by 10 bases and J by 1 base, with 2 bases of the junction left unmatched. The CDR3 covers 14 residues. CDR1 and CDR2 from the germline V gene are MDHEN and SYDVKM. DNA of the CDR3: TGTGCCACGGGACAGGGGGGAACTAATGAAAAACTGTTTTTT. This encodes CATGQGGTNEKLFF. The variable domain in full, completed from reference TRBV28 and TRBJ1-4, reads DVKVTQSSRYLVKRTGEKVFLECVQDMDHENMFWYRQDPGLGLRLIYFSYDVKMKEKGDIPEGYSVSREKKERFSLILESASTNQTSMYLCATGQGGTNEKLFFGSGTQLSVL.

Of note for this clone: Other DNA sequences in this specimen translate into the identical CDR3. This chain connects TRBV5-1 to TRBJ2-3, with 8 bases fitting TRBD1. Germline V CDR1 and CDR2: SGHRS, YFSETQ. This CDR3 contains 15 residues. V lost 3 bases to trimming and J lost 1 base; unmatched junction nucleotides: 4. CDR3 protein: CASSSQGVGTDTQYF. CDR3 sequence (DNA): TGCGCCAGCAGCTCACAGGGGGTTGGCACAGATACGCAGTATTTT.

In its sample, this clone was seen once. The chain combines TRBV5-1 with TRBJ2-6, with TRBD1 matching 7 bases. This CDR3 region has 15 residues. After removal of 6 bases from V and 4 bases from J, the junction contained 7 bases not matched to a gene. Looked up from germline, CDR1 is SGHRS and CDR2 is YFSETQ. The CDR3 is CASTVTGTGANVLTF. In nucleotides, the CDR3 is TGCGCCAGCACTGTGACAGGGACCGGGGCCAACGTCCTGACTTTC.

The chain employs TRBV5-1 and TRBJ1-1; 9 bases map to TRBD1. Trimming removed 0 bases from V and 0 bases from J; junction bases left unmatched: 6. Per germline, CDR1 SGHRS and CDR2 YFSETQ. The CDR3 is made up of 17 amino acids. The CDR3 loop reads CASSLAGTGLMNTEAFF. The CDR3 coding sequence is TGCGCCAGCAGCTTGGCCGGGACAGGGCTAATGAACACTGAAGCTTTCTTT.

Comments on this clone: The sample carries other DNA sequences with the same CDR3. The gene calls are TRBV27 and TRBJ1-1, with TRBD1 as a possible D gene (6 bases). The V gene's germline CDR1 is MNHEY and CDR2 SMNVEV (reference sequence). CDR3 size: 13 residues. Trimming took off 2 bases at V and 2 bases at J, with 6 bases between the two ends. CDR3 DNA sequence: TGTGCCAGCAGTTTAGGGGGCAACACTGAAGCTTTCTTT. Translation: CASSLGGNTEAFF.

The V and J genes are TRBV6-1 and TRBJ2-6; 11 nucleotides align to TRBD1. The germline V gene encodes CDR1 MNHNS and CDR2 SASEGT. V trimming: 4 bases; J trimming: 3 bases; junction bases outside the gene matches: 14. The length of the CDR3 is 20 residues. CDR3 amino acids: CASSGRSRGQGVGGANVLTF. Here the CDR3 DNA reads TGTGCCAGCAGTGGTAGGAGTAGGGGACAGGGGGTTGGTGGGGCCAACGTCCTGACTTTC.

The V and J genes are TRBV7-2 and TRBJ1-1; TRBD1 might be the D (6 bases). Germline V CDR1 and CDR2: SGHTA, FQGNSA. Trimming took off 5 bases at V and 0 bases at J, with 10 bases between the two ends. The CDR3 is 14 amino acids. The CDR3 DNA sequence: TGTGCCAGCAGCCGGGGGGCCATGAACACTGAAGCTTTCTTT. Translating gives CASSRGAMNTEAFF.

The chain couples TRBV5-1 to TRBJ1-2; D unresolved. Germline loops: CDR1 SGHRS, CDR2 YFSETQ. Deletions cut 0 bases from V and 3 bases from J, with 6 bases between. The CDR3 consists of 13 residues. The CDR3 sequence: CASSLEADYGYTF. CDR3 sequence (DNA): TGCGCCAGCAGCTTGGAGGCGGACTATGGCTACACCTTC.

As regards this clone: At the DNA level, this CDR3 is encoded by other sequences in the same sample as well. The genes are TRBV29-1 and TRBJ2-3; 8 bases align to TRBD2. Trimming took 3 bases from V and 4 from J; bases not matched to a gene: 12. The CDR3 totals 16 residues. The germline CDR1 and CDR2 sequences are SQVTM and ANQGSEA. CDR3 in DNA: TGCAGCGTTGATAGTCTCCCGGGGCGGGAGGCAGATACGCAGTATTTT. The encoded protein is CSVDSLPGREADTQYF.

V usage is TRBV6-1 and J usage is TRBJ2-4, with D possibly matching TRBD2 (5 bases). V lost 0 bases and J lost 2, with 17 bases in between. Germline-derived CDR1 and CDR2 are MNHNS and SASEGT. The CDR3 has 18 amino acids. CDR3 loop: CASSEASPGAGTKNIQYF. In DNA, the CDR3 is TGTGCCAGCAGTGAAGCCTCGCCTGGCGCGGGTACCAAAAACATTCAGTACTTC.

This chain joins TRBV5-1 and TRBJ2-3, with a weak D call TRBD1 (6 bases). Germline V gene sequence: CDR1 SGHRS, CDR2 YFSETQ. Trimming stripped 2 bases from V and 0 bases from J, with 10 bases between. This CDR3 is 15 amino acids long. The CDR3 sequence is CASSLNRVSTDTQYF. The CDR3 region has the DNA TGCGCCAGCAGCTTAAACAGGGTGAGCACAGATACGCAGTATTTT. Full variable domain (remainder filled in from reference TRBV5-1 and TRBJ2-3): KAGVTQTPRYLIKTRGQQVTLSCSPISGHRSVSWYQQTPGQGLQFLFEYFSETQRNKGNFPGRFSGRQFSNSRSEMNVSTLELGDSALYLCASSLNRVSTDTQYFGPGTRLTVL.

V usage is TRBV4-1 and J usage is TRBJ1-2; D is possibly TRBD1 (5 bases). This CDR3 has 15 amino acids. CDR1 and CDR2 (germline): MGHRA, YSYEKL. The V end lost 2 bases, the J end lost 6 bases, and 16 bases lay between the germline ends. CDR3 nucleotide sequence: TGCGCCAGCAGCCAAAATGAAGGACTAGGGGATGGCTACACCTTC. The encoded protein is CASSQNEGLGDGYTF.

V gene TRBV9 combines with J gene TRBJ2-4; D gene uncertain. CDR3 length equals 17 residues. Trimming cost V 3 bases and J 0 bases, with 16 bases left between them. Germline CDR1 SGDLS, CDR2 YYNGEE. The CDR3 region is CASSAEPTRLAKNIQYF. As DNA, the CDR3 is TGTGCCAGCAGCGCCGAGCCGACTCGTCTAGCCAAAAACATTCAGTACTTC.

About this clone itself: A clone one base away is much larger, so this may be a read error. The sample has other DNA sequences that encode this CDR3 too. The chain employs TRBV4-1 and TRBJ1-5; D ambiguous. In germline, CDR1 is MGHRA, CDR2 YSYEKL. The CDR3 has 13 residues. Trimming took off 1 base at V and 7 bases at J, with 8 bases between the two ends. The CDR3 sequence: CASSQGERQPQHF. DNA of the CDR3: TGCGCCAGCAGCCAAGGGGAAAGGCAGCCCCAGCATTTT.

This rearrangement joins TRBV7-9 to TRBJ1-5, with TRBD1 as a possible D gene (5 bases). CDR1 and CDR2 (germline): SEHNR, FQNEAQ (reference sequence). This CDR3 spans 14 amino acids. Trimming stripped 0 bases from V and 7 bases from J, with 10 bases between. This CDR3 is CASSLAGDGQPQHF. The CDR3 nucleotides read TGTGCCAGCAGCTTAGCAGGGGATGGGCAGCCCCAGCATTTT.

This clone was counted a single time. This chain connects TRBV5-6 to TRBJ2-4, with TRBD2 matching 9 bases. After removal of 7 bases from V and 5 bases from J, the junction contained 13 bases not matched to a gene. Germline loops: CDR1 SGHDT, CDR2 YYEEEE. The CDR3 consists of 16 residues. The CDR3, as DNA: TGTGCCAGCTACACGCTTAGCGGGAGCGGGGAAAACATTCAGTACTTC. Translated: CASYTLSGSGENIQYF.

This clone was seen a handful of times. The gene calls are TRBV5-1 and TRBJ1-3; D uncertain. From germline, CDR1 is SGHRS and CDR2 YFSETQ. V lost 5 bases, J lost 0 bases, and 15 bases lay in between. The CDR3 is 16 residues long. The CDR3 loop reads CASRRDHPSSGNTIYF. CDR3 nucleotides: TGCGCCAGCAGAAGGGATCACCCAAGCTCTGGAAACACCATATATTTT. The whole variable domain, remainder taken from reference TRBV5-1 and TRBJ1-3, is KAGVTQTPRYLIKTRGQQVTLSCSPISGHRSVSWYQQTPGQGLQFLFEYFSETQRNKGNFPGRFSGRQFSNSRSEMNVSTLELGDSALYLCASRRDHPSSGNTIYFGEGSWLTVV.

V is TRBV6-5 and J is TRBJ1-6; no clear D. Trimming removed 4 bases at V and 6 bases at J, with 10 bases between. This CDR3 has 14 amino acids. Germline values: CDR1 MNHEY, CDR2 SVGAGI. For the CDR3, the DNA is TGTGCCAGCAGTTCGGGCAGTATTAATTCACCCCTCCACTTT. It codes for CASSSGSINSPLHF.